The 10 T cell receptor beta chains below come from one sample, sequenced in a study of cytomegalovirus exposure and HLA in healthy donors. Profiled with immunoSEQ multiplex PCR; TCRdb holds only in-frame clones, not every one. The sample shows approximately 170,000 clones, less than 90% of them seen only once. The material sequenced was PBMCs. All receptors derive from a man aged 25-45 years in good health and CMV-seropositive.

Ten or more counts support this clone. The V gene is TRBV19, the J gene TRBJ2-2; 12 bases are shared with TRBD2. The germline V gene has CDR1 LNHDA and CDR2 SQIVND (reference sequence). CDR3 length: 13 amino acids. The V segment lost 11 bases and the J segment 5 bases; nucleotides outside the gene matches: 3. In nucleotides, the CDR3 is TGTGCCGTGACTAGCGGGAGAACCGGGGAGCTGTTTTTT. Its translation: CAVTSGRTGELFF.

The chain employs TRBV2 and TRBJ2-2; D unresolved. The length of the CDR3 is 13 residues. Germline CDR1 reads SNHLY; CDR2 reads FYNNEI. Trimming shortened V by 3 bases and J by 3 bases, and 5 bases separated the two germline ends. The CDR3 DNA is TGTGCCAGCAGTGAGGAGTACACCGGGGAGCTGTTTTTT. Translating gives CASSEEYTGELFF.

The rearrangement uses TRBV4-1 and TRBJ2-1, with D possibly TRBD2 on 6 matching bases. Germline assignment: CDR1 MGHRA and CDR2 YSYEKL. CDR3 length equals 16 residues. Between the trimmed V and J ends, which lost 0 bases and 5 bases, there was a span of 14 bases. DNA for the CDR3: TGCGCCAGCAGCCAAGAACTTCAGCGGGCGGACAATGAGCAGTTCTTC. As protein: CASSQELQRADNEQFF.

This clone appeared once. In the same sample, other DNA sequences code for this CDR3. V usage is TRBV9 and J usage is TRBJ1-2, with TRBD1 matching over 10 bases. The CDR3 has 14 residues. Germline values: CDR1 SGDLS, CDR2 YYNGEE. V trimming: 0 bases; J trimming: 6 bases; junction bases outside the gene matches: 2. The CDR3 DNA is TGTGCCAGCAGCGTAGGGGACAGGGGAGATGGCTACACCTTC. This translates into CASSVGDRGDGYTF.

The chain employs TRBV7-3 and TRBJ2-2; 7 positions agree with TRBD1. The V and J ends lost 7 bases and 4 bases, in that order; junction bases with no gene match: 15. This CDR3 comprises 17 residues. CDR1 is SGHTA and CDR2 is FQGTGA in the germline V gene. The CDR3 protein is CASNFGNTGEGTGELFF. CDR3 DNA sequence: TGTGCCAGCAACTTTGGGAATACAGGGGAAGGCACCGGGGAGCTGTTTTTT.

The V gene is TRBV2, the J gene TRBJ1-5; 9 bases fit TRBD1. Per the germline V gene, CDR1 is SNHLY and CDR2 is FYNNEI. The CDR3 consists of 17 residues. The J segment lost 8 bases and the V segment lost 6 bases, leaving 17 bases of the junction unmatched. CDR3 sequence reads: CASSGSPGTGNLEPQHF. In DNA form, the CDR3 reads TGTGCCAGCAGCGGGAGTCCCGGGACAGGGAACCTCGAGCCCCAGCATTTT.

The chain combines TRBV14 with TRBJ2-1; possibly TRBD2 for D (5 bases). CDR3 length: 14 amino acids. Looked up from germline, CDR1 is SGHDN and CDR2 is FVKESK. The V end was cut by 4 bases, the J end by 6 bases, with 13 bases between. DNA of the CDR3: TGTGCCAGCAGCCCGAACCTAGCCATCAATGAGCAGTTCTTC. Translated, it gives CASSPNLAINEQFF.

The rearrangement links TRBV5-1 to TRBJ2-7; 7 positions match TRBD1. In germline, CDR1 is SGHRS, CDR2 YFSETQ. This CDR3 region has 15 residues. Losses at the gene ends were 4 bases for V and 4 bases for J; bases not matched to a gene: 11. The chain's CDR3 is CASSVTGTVGYEQYF. DNA of the CDR3: TGCGCCAGCAGCGTGACCGGGACAGTAGGTTACGAGCAGTACTTC. Full variable domain (outside the CDR3, taken from reference TRBV5-1 and TRBJ2-7): KAGVTQTPRYLIKTRGQQVTLSCSPISGHRSVSWYQQTPGQGLQFLFEYFSETQRNKGNFPGRFSGRQFSNSRSEMNVSTLELGDSALYLCASSVTGTVGYEQYFGPGTRLTVT.

This chain links TRBV2 with TRBJ2-7; 8 nucleotides match TRBD2. The CDR3 runs to 16 residues. Trimming took 2 bases from V and 1 from J; bases not matched to a gene: 7. Germline V lookup: CDR1 SNHLY, CDR2 FYNNEI. CDR3 DNA: TGTGCCAGCAGTGAATGGGCTAGCGGGTCTTCCTACGAGCAGTACTTC. It is translated as CASSEWASGSSYEQYF.

This clone is a singleton in its sample. The V call is TRBV5-6, the J call TRBJ2-7; a weak D match, TRBD1 (5 bases). V was shortened by 0 bases and J by 2 bases, with 9 bases between the two germline ends. The germline gives CDR1 SGHDT, CDR2 YYEEEE. The CDR3 contains 14 residues. In DNA form, the CDR3 reads TGTGCCAGCAGCTTGGGTTGGGGCGCCTACGAGCAGTACTTC. Protein: CASSLGWGAYEQYF.